What follows are 21 T cell receptor beta chains derived from one specimen sequenced in a study of blood T cell repertoires in COVID-19. Sequenced by immunoSEQ multiplex PCR; TCRdb stores in-frame clones only, minus some. The sample includes 250,000 or so clones, just under 85% of them seen just once. The sequenced sample was peripheral blood. The origin of the receptors is a woman between 55 and 75 years old with active or convalescent COVID-19.

The rearrangement joins TRBV11-3 to TRBJ1-2; D may be TRBD1 (5 bases). The V and J ends lost 1 base and 12 bases respectively, with 12 bases between them. Germline assignment: CDR1 SGHNT and CDR2 YENEEA. CDR3 length: 12 amino acids. In nucleotides, the CDR3 is TGTGCCAGCAGCTTAGCCGGGGGAGGCAACACCTTC. Residues: CASSLAGGGNTF.

The V and J genes are TRBV6-6 and TRBJ1-2, with TRBD1 matching over 8 bases. Germline-derived CDR1 and CDR2 are MNHNY and SVGAGI (reference sequence). The CDR3 loop spans 13 amino acids. V trimming: 5 bases; J trimming: 2 bases; junction bases outside the gene matches: 1. The CDR3 bases are TGTGCCAGCAGTCGACAGGGGAACTATGGCTACACCTTC. Translation gives CASSRQGNYGYTF.

This clone was seen once. V gene TRBV27 combines with J gene TRBJ1-1, with D perhaps TRBD1 (6 bases). V was shortened by 3 bases and J by 3 bases, with 8 bases between the two germline ends. CDR1 is MNHEY, CDR2 SMNVEV, per germline (reference sequence). The CDR3 covers 13 residues. The CDR3 nucleotides are TGTGCCAGCAGTTTTTCAGGGGACACTGAAGCTTTCTTT. This codes for CASSFSGDTEAFF.

This clone was detected once. The rearrangement joins TRBV24-1 to TRBJ2-5, with a tentative D call TRBD2 (6 bases). V lost 3 bases and J lost 3, with 16 bases in between. Germline-derived CDR1 and CDR2 are KGHDR and SFDVKD. The CDR3 is made up of 16 amino acids. The CDR3 is CATSDNSGTLEETQYF. In nucleotides, the CDR3 is TGTGCCACCAGTGATAACTCCGGGACTTTAGAAGAGACCCAGTACTTC.

The chain employs TRBV28 and TRBJ1-6, with TRBD1 as a possible D gene (6 bases). Trimming took off 8 bases at V and 7 bases at J, with 6 bases between the two ends. From germline, CDR1 is MDHEN and CDR2 SYDVKM. The CDR3 is made up of 11 amino acids. CDR3 region: CASQGNSPLHF. The CDR3 DNA is TGTGCCAGCCAGGGGAATTCACCCCTCCACTTT.

This chain uses TRBV4-1 with TRBJ2-1, with TRBD2 matching over 7 bases. J lost 0 bases, V lost 1 base, and 9 bases had no gene match. This CDR3 has 18 residues. Germline assignment: CDR1 MGHRA and CDR2 YSYEKL. In DNA, the CDR3 is TGCGCCAGCAGCCAAGTGATATTAGCGGGTAGCTCCTACAATGAGCAGTTCTTC. Its protein is CASSQVILAGSSYNEQFF.

The J gene is TRBJ2-6, the V gene TRBV5-4, with TRBD1 matching 7 bases. The CDR3 sequence is 15 residues long. CDR1 and CDR2 (germline): SGHNT, YYREEE (reference sequence). V was clipped by 4 bases and J by 3 bases; unmatched bases: 4. CDR3 DNA: TGTGCCAGCAGCCGAGGACAGGTTGGGGCCAACGTCCTGACTTTC. Its protein is CASSRGQVGANVLTF.

This chain uses TRBV20-1 with TRBJ2-7; D ambiguous. Per germline, CDR1 DFQATT and CDR2 SNEGSKA (reference sequence). The germline V and J ends were trimmed by 6 bases and 3 bases, with 9 bases remaining between them. This CDR3 is 11 amino acids long. DNA for the CDR3: TGCAGTGCGAAGCATGGCTACGAGCAGTACGTC. Amino acid sequence: CSAKHGYEQYV.

The chain's CDR3 is CASSEDMGHYGYTF. The CDR3 DNA follows: TGTGCCAGCAGTGAAGATATGGGGCACTATGGCTACACCTTC. This chain connects TRBV6-1 to TRBJ1-2, with D possibly TRBD1 on 5 matching bases. V lost 1 base and J 3 bases, leaving 9 bases between the germline ends. There are 14 residues in the CDR3. CDR1 is MNHNS and CDR2 is SASEGT in the germline V gene.

The CDR3 loop is CASSRDSRTDTQYF. CDR3 in DNA: TGCGCCAGCAGCCGGGACTCCCGCACAGATACGCAGTATTTT. The chain recombines TRBV5-1 with TRBJ2-3, with D maybe TRBD2 (6 bases). CDR1 is SGHRS and CDR2 is YFSETQ in the germline V gene. The CDR3 loop spans 14 amino acids. Trimming pared 4 bases from V and 1 base from J, leaving 10 bases between.

The chain is built from TRBV19 and TRBJ1-5, with 9 nucleotides matching TRBD1. V gave up 5 bases and J gave up 6 bases; unmatched junction bases: 5. The germline CDR1 and CDR2 sequences are LNHDA and SQIVND (reference sequence). CDR3 size: 14 residues. DNA of the CDR3: TGTGCCAGTAGTCCTACAGGGGGCAGTCAGCCCCAGCATTTT. It yields the protein CASSPTGGSQPQHF.

The rearrangement links TRBV6-1 to TRBJ1-5; D not certain. Germline CDR1 and CDR2: MNHNS and SASEGT. The V and J ends lost 0 bases and 0 bases respectively, with 9 bases between them. The CDR3 contains 16 residues. CDR3 sequence: CASSEAGRYSNQPQHF. CDR3 in DNA: TGTGCCAGCAGTGAAGCGGGCCGGTATAGCAATCAGCCCCAGCATTTT.

The chain combines TRBV6-6 with TRBJ2-2, with D possibly matching TRBD2 (5 bases). Germline values: CDR1 MNHNY, CDR2 SVGAGI (reference sequence). V lost 4 bases and J lost 3, with 12 bases in between. The CDR3 runs 15 residues. The CDR3 loop reads CASSLGGFYTGELFF. In nucleotides, the CDR3 is TGTGCCAGCAGTTTGGGCGGGTTTTACACCGGGGAGCTGTTTTTT.

The chain is built from TRBV5-8 and TRBJ2-3; D is possibly TRBD2 (6 bases). The germline V gene encodes CDR1 SGHTS and CDR2 YDEGEE. This CDR3 region has 16 residues. Trimming stripped 4 bases from V and 5 bases from J, with 20 bases between. As DNA, the CDR3 is TGTGCCAGCAGCCCCCGGATAGCGCTGCGGGGAGATACGCAGTATTTT. Amino acids: CASSPRIALRGDTQYF.

This sequence joins TRBV5-1 and TRBJ2-2; 13 nucleotides match TRBD2. With V trimmed by 0 bases and J by 4 bases, 3 bases remained unmatched. Germline V gene lookup returns CDR1 SGHRS and CDR2 YFSETQ. The CDR3 extends over 17 amino acids. CDR3 DNA sequence: TGCGCCAGCAGCTTGGGACTAGCGGGGGGCGGCACCGGGGAGCTGTTTTTT. Translation gives CASSLGLAGGGTGELFF.

This chain connects TRBV29-1 to TRBJ2-3; 8 bases match TRBD2. The germline gives CDR1 SQVTM, CDR2 ANQGSEA. With 6 bases clipped from V and 4 bases from J, the junction kept 9 bases outside the gene matches. The CDR3 has 14 amino acids. CDR3 bases: TGCAGCGTCGAGGCCCTAGCGGGCTCAGATACGCAGTATTTT. This encodes CSVEALAGSDTQYF.

V gene TRBV28 combines with J gene TRBJ2-5; 11 bases are shared with TRBD1. V dropped 7 bases and J dropped 4; count of bases not matched to a gene: 5. Germline loops: CDR1 MDHEN, CDR2 SYDVKM. The CDR3 has 14 residues. This chain's CDR3 is CASTWGQGVETQYF. In DNA form, the CDR3 reads TGTGCCAGCACCTGGGGACAGGGGGTAGAGACCCAGTACTTC.

The chain is built from TRBV7-9 and TRBJ1-1; TRBD1 aligns across 10 bases. The CDR3 runs to 14 residues. Per the germline V gene, CDR1 is SEHNR and CDR2 is FQNEAQ (reference sequence). V trimming: 4 bases; J trimming: 5 bases; junction bases outside the gene matches: 4. The CDR3 sequence: CASSSDRGLTEAFF. CDR3 DNA: TGTGCCAGCAGCTCCGACAGGGGGCTGACTGAAGCTTTCTTT.

The V and J genes are TRBV5-1 and TRBJ1-1, with 9 bases lining up with TRBD1. CDR1 and CDR2 (germline): SGHRS, YFSETQ. The trim removed 2 bases at V and 1 base at J, leaving 6 bases unmatched. CDR3 length: 16 residues. DNA for the CDR3: TGCGCCAGCAGCTTTACCGGGACAGGGTGGAACACTGAAGCTTTCTTT. This encodes CASSFTGTGWNTEAFF. Full variable domain (rest looked up from reference TRBV5-1 and TRBJ1-1): KAGVTQTPRYLIKTRGQQVTLSCSPISGHRSVSWYQQTPGQGLQFLFEYFSETQRNKGNFPGRFSGRQFSNSRSEMNVSTLELGDSALYLCASSFTGTGWNTEAFFGQGTRLTVV.

The V gene is TRBV5-1, the J gene TRBJ2-7; 8 nucleotides align to TRBD2. The CDR3 runs to 16 residues. Germline V gene data show CDR1 as SGHRS and CDR2 as YFSETQ. V shed 2 bases and J 0 bases; nucleotides not matched to a gene: 7. As DNA, the CDR3 is TGCGCCAGCAGCTTCTCCACTAGCGGTTCCTCCTACGAGCAGTACTTC. It yields the protein CASSFSTSGSSYEQYF.

This sequence joins TRBV2 and TRBJ2-1; tentatively, D is TRBD1 (6 bases). The CDR3 spans 15 residues. V shed 7 bases and J shed 1 base, with 14 bases lying between them. Germline CDR1 reads SNHLY; CDR2 reads FYNNEI. The CDR3 loop reads CASTRTGQSYNEQFF. For the CDR3, the DNA is TGTGCCAGCACGAGAACAGGGCAGTCCTACAATGAGCAGTTCTTC.